These 26 T cell receptor beta chains were sequenced from one sample in a study of cytomegalovirus exposure and HLA in healthy donors. PCR used 60 Vbeta primers and 13 Jbeta primers. Assay used: immunoSEQ multiplex PCR; TCRdb lists only in-frame clones, some missing. The sample has some 180,000 clones, roughly 87% seen once. The sample consisted of PBMCs. The receptors shown here come from a girl less than two years old in good health and CMV-seronegative.

The chain recombines TRBV6-1 with TRBJ2-7; D ambiguous. The CDR3 contains 13 residues. Germline CDR1 is MNHNS and CDR2 is SASEGT. Trimming removed 6 bases at V and 0 bases at J, with 9 bases between. The CDR3: CASRWQISYEQYF. The CDR3 DNA follows: TGTGCCAGCAGGTGGCAGATCTCCTACGAGCAGTACTTC.

The V and J genes are TRBV30 and TRBJ2-5; D is possibly TRBD2 (6 bases). Germline-derived CDR1 and CDR2 are GTSNPN and SVGIG (reference sequence). Trimming took off 5 bases at V and 4 bases at J, with 8 bases between the two ends. CDR3 length equals 11 residues. The CDR3 DNA sequence: TGTGCCTGGCAGGGAGGAGAGACCCAGTACTTC. It translates to CAWQGGETQYF.

The genes are TRBV7-2 and TRBJ1-4, with 7 bases aligning to TRBD1. The V segment lost 1 base and the J segment 2 bases; nucleotides outside the gene matches: 1. CDR3 length equals 15 residues. The germline V gene encodes CDR1 SGHTA and CDR2 FQGNSA. DNA for the CDR3: TGTGCCAGCAGCTTAGTGGACAGGACTAATGAAAAACTGTTTTTT. It yields the protein CASSLVDRTNEKLFF.

This clone was recorded once. J is TRBJ2-7 and V is TRBV6-1, with a weak D call TRBD2 (5 bases). V lost 7 bases and J lost 5, with 12 bases in between. Germline CDR1 and CDR2: MNHNS and SASEGT. The CDR3 covers 12 residues. CDR3 loop: CASKVRADEQYF. For the CDR3, the DNA is TGTGCCAGCAAAGTGAGGGCTGACGAGCAGTACTTC.

This clone was seen just once. V and J are TRBV20-1 and TRBJ2-1, with TRBD2 matching 7 bases. The CDR3 spans 11 residues. Germline trimming cut 5 bases from V and 14 bases from J; bases unmatched to any gene: 9. Germline V lookup: CDR1 DFQATT, CDR2 SNEGSKA (reference sequence). Written as DNA, the CDR3 is TGCAGTGCTCGACTAGGACTAGAGGAGTTCTTC. It codes for CSARLGLEEFF.

The chain links TRBV2 to TRBJ2-3; TRBD2 matches 11 bases. This CDR3 contains 17 residues. J lost 4 bases, V lost 6 bases, and 12 bases had no gene match. The V gene's germline CDR1 is SNHLY and CDR2 FYNNEI. The CDR3 DNA reads as TGTGCCAGCAGAATGGCGCTAGCGGGAGGATTGGCAGATACGCAGTATTTT. It yields the protein CASRMALAGGLADTQYF. Full variable domain (remainder filled in from reference TRBV2 and TRBJ2-3): EPEVTQTPSHQVTQMGQEVILRCVPISNHLYFYWYRQILGQKVEFLVSFYNNEISEKSEIFDDQFSVERPDGSNFTLKIRSTKLEDSAMYFCASRMALAGGLADTQYFGPGTRLTVL.

J is TRBJ2-5 and V is TRBV25-1, with D uncertain. Germline V gene sequence: CDR1 MGHDK, CDR2 SYGVNS. The CDR3 runs to 12 residues. The germline V and J ends were trimmed by 10 bases and 7 bases, with 16 bases remaining between them. CDR3 amino acids: CATARIGGTQYF. CDR3 nucleotides: TGTGCCACCGCCAGGATAGGTGGGACCCAGTACTTC. Full variable domain (missing parts from reference TRBV25-1 and TRBJ2-5): EADIYQTPRYLVIGTGKKITLECSQTMGHDKMYWYQQDPGMELHLIHYSYGVNSTEKGDLSSESTVSRIRTEHFPLTLESARPSHTSQYLCATARIGGTQYFGPGTRLLVL.

The gene calls are TRBV2 and TRBJ2-7; 9 nucleotides align to TRBD2. V was clipped by 7 bases and J by 1 base; unmatched bases: 2. The CDR3 covers 13 residues. Germline V CDR1 and CDR2: SNHLY, FYNNEI. The chain's CDR3 is CASTSGTSYEQYF. As DNA, the CDR3 is TGTGCCAGCACTAGCGGGACGTCCTACGAGCAGTACTTC.

The J gene is TRBJ2-3, the V gene TRBV18, with TRBD1 matching 10 bases. The germline CDR1 and CDR2 sequences are KGHSH and LQKENI. V trimming: 3 bases; J trimming: 3 bases; junction bases outside the gene matches: 3. There are 15 residues in the CDR3. The CDR3 region is CASSPTGGDTDTQYF. The CDR3 coding sequence is TGTGCCAGCTCACCGACAGGGGGCGATACAGATACGCAGTATTTT.

The CDR3 DNA is TGTGCCAGCAGGCACACTAGCGGGAGTAACGAGCAGTACTTC. Translated: CASRHTSGSNEQYF. This chain joins TRBV6-5 and TRBJ2-7, with TRBD2 matching 11 bases. CDR3 length: 14 amino acids. Per germline, CDR1 MNHEY and CDR2 SVGAGI. Trimming at V came to 6 bases and at J to 5 bases, leaving 6 bases not matched to a gene.

This clone has a handful of counts. This chain uses TRBV4-3 with TRBJ2-7; 15 nucleotides line up with TRBD2. CDR1 LGHNA and CDR2 YSLEER come from the germline V gene. The CDR3 spans 19 residues. The junction had 10 bases not matched to a gene; V was cut back by 0 bases and J by 4 bases. Here the CDR3 DNA reads TGCGCCAGCAGCCAAGATCGCGGACTAGCGGGAGGGCCTGAGTACGAGCAGTACTTC. It translates to CASSQDRGLAGGPEYEQYF.

J is TRBJ1-5 and V is TRBV19; D is ambiguous. V shed 7 bases and J shed 4 bases, with 11 bases lying between them. There are 13 residues in the CDR3. Germline CDR1 LNHDA, CDR2 SQIVND (reference sequence). The CDR3: CASNLVGNQPQHF. CDR3 DNA sequence: TGTGCCAGTAATCTAGTTGGAAATCAGCCCCAGCATTTT.

The chain has TRBV25-1 and TRBJ2-3; 8 nucleotides match TRBD2. CDR1 is MGHDK and CDR2 is SYGVNS in the germline V gene. This CDR3 contains 14 residues. The V gene end was trimmed by 4 bases and the J gene end by 3 bases; junction bases not matched to a gene: 3. In nucleotides, the CDR3 is TGTGCCAGCAGTGGTCGGGAGGGGACAGATACGCAGTATTTT. It codes for CASSGREGTDTQYF.

CDR3 sequence reads: CASSLSSGAYTQYF. In DNA, the CDR3 is TGCGCCAGCAGCTTGTCTAGCGGCGCCTATACGCAGTATTTT. The chain is built from TRBV5-1 and TRBJ2-3; the match to TRBD2 covers 7 bases. V lost 1 base to trimming and J lost 7 bases; unmatched junction nucleotides: 6. The CDR3 has 14 residues. Germline V gives CDR1 SGHRS, CDR2 YFSETQ.

This clone was counted between two and nine times. The chain employs TRBV19 and TRBJ1-2, with a possible D match to TRBD1 (6 bases). This CDR3 is 18 amino acids long. Trimming left V 5 bases short and J 1 base short, with 23 bases between. Looked up from germline, CDR1 is LNHDA and CDR2 is SQIVND (reference sequence). CDR3 sequence: CASSPRSLRGGFNYGYTF. DNA of the CDR3: TGTGCCAGTAGTCCTCGCTCCCTCCGGGGGGGCTTTAACTATGGCTACACCTTC.

This clone was recorded only once. The chain combines TRBV7-2 with TRBJ2-1, with unresolved D. This CDR3 region has 15 residues. The V gene's germline CDR1 is SGHTA and CDR2 FQGNSA. V was pared by 1 base and J by 0 bases, with 7 bases between. Here the CDR3 DNA reads TGTGCCAGCAGCTTAGTTCTAGGCTCCTACAATGAGCAGTTCTTC. This translates into CASSLVLGSYNEQFF.

The chain has TRBV7-9 and TRBJ2-5; tentatively, D is TRBD1 (5 bases). The better agreement between TRBJ2-7 and the DNA end casts doubt on the J call. Germline values: CDR1 SEHNR, CDR2 FQNEAQ (reference sequence). The CDR3 runs 16 residues. CDR3 sequence reads: CASSRWEGHIHYEQYF. CDR3 bases: TGTGCCAGCAGCCGATGGGAAGGACACATCCACTACGAGCAGTACTTC.

The chain carries TRBV4-2 and TRBJ2-5; perhaps TRBD1 as D (5 bases). Germline CDR1 reads LGHNA; CDR2 reads YNFKEQ. The V gene lost 2 bases and the J gene lost 2 bases, with 12 bases spanning the gap. This CDR3 is 15 amino acids long. The CDR3 DNA follows: TGTGCCAGCAGCCAACAATATCGACAGCAAGAGACCCAGTACTTC. It yields the protein CASSQQYRQQETQYF.

CDR3 region: CASSDTAGPTYEQYF. Here the CDR3 DNA reads TGTGCCAGCAGTGATACTGCGGGACCTACCTACGAGCAGTACTTC. The chain employs TRBV6-1 and TRBJ2-7; D is perhaps TRBD2 (6 bases). Germline CDR1 and CDR2: MNHNS and SASEGT. The CDR3 runs 15 residues. V gave up 3 bases and J gave up 2 bases, with 14 bases separating them.

The chain couples TRBV29-1 to TRBJ2-1; 7 bases fit TRBD2. The CDR3 consists of 14 residues. The germline gives CDR1 SQVTM, CDR2 ANQGSEA. Losses at the gene ends were 4 bases for V and 4 bases for J; bases not matched to a gene: 7. As DNA, the CDR3 is TGCAGCGTTGTAAAGTCTAGCGGTTACAATGAGCAGTTCTTC. It encodes CSVVKSSGYNEQFF.

The chain recombines TRBV9 with TRBJ2-7; TRBD2 matches at 10 bases. The CDR3 totals 15 residues. The germline gives CDR1 SGDLS, CDR2 YYNGEE. Germline trimming cut 3 bases from V and 4 bases from J; bases unmatched to any gene: 7. CDR3: CASSEGGLAHYEQYF. For the CDR3, the DNA is TGTGCCAGCAGCGAGGGGGGACTAGCGCATTACGAGCAGTACTTC.

The CDR3 reads CASSTPARVAPYEQYF. CDR3 nucleotide sequence: TGCGCCAGCAGCACCCCCGCTCGGGTAGCTCCCTACGAGCAGTACTTC. The V call is TRBV10-2, the J call TRBJ2-7; the D is unclear. Germline values: CDR1 WSHSY, CDR2 SAAADI. The length of the CDR3 is 16 residues. Trimming removed 6 bases at V and 2 bases at J, with 20 bases between.

The V gene is TRBV5-4, the J gene TRBJ2-1; 8 nucleotides line up with TRBD2. Germline-derived CDR1 and CDR2 are SGHNT and YYREEE (reference sequence). This CDR3 is 14 amino acids long. Losses at the gene ends were 0 bases for V and 15 bases for J; bases not matched to a gene: 11. The CDR3 coding sequence is TGTGCCAGCAGCTTGGAGGTCCGGGAGGGGTATCGGTTCTTC. It yields the protein CASSLEVREGYRFF. The full variable domain, with the rest looked up from reference TRBV5-4 and TRBJ2-1, is ETGVTQSPTHLIKTRGQQVTLRCSSQSGHNTVSWYQQALGQGPQFIFQYYREEENGRGNFPPRFSGLQFPNYSSELNVNALELDDSALYLCASSLEVREGYRFFGPGTRLTVL.

The chain joins TRBV30 to TRBJ2-2, with D possibly TRBD2 on 5 matching bases. The CDR3 has 13 amino acids. Germline CDR1 reads GTSNPN; CDR2 reads SVGIG (reference sequence). Trimming pared 2 bases from V and 1 base from J, leaving 5 bases between. CDR3: CAWSRENTGELFF. DNA for the CDR3: TGTGCCTGGAGTCGGGAGAACACCGGGGAGCTGTTTTTT.

The chain recombines TRBV7-6 with TRBJ1-1, with unresolved D. The V and J ends lost 2 bases and 2 bases respectively, with 12 bases between them. The CDR3 has 15 amino acids. Looked up from germline, CDR1 is SGHVS and CDR2 is FNYEAQ. The CDR3 region has the DNA TGTGCCAGCAGCTTAACGCGGGCCGTCAACACTGAAGCTTTCTTT. Translating gives CASSLTRAVNTEAFF.

CDR3 DNA sequence: TGTGCCAGCAGCGTATTGAGCTCCTACAATGAGCAGTTCTTC. Protein sequence: CASSVLSSYNEQFF. V is TRBV9 and J is TRBJ2-1; D is unresolved. Germline assignment: CDR1 SGDLS and CDR2 YYNGEE. This CDR3 comprises 14 residues. Trimming took 1 base from V and 0 from J, leaving 5 bases between them. The full variable domain, with the rest looked up from reference TRBV9 and TRBJ2-1, is DSGVTQTPKHLITATGQRVTLRCSPRSGDLSVYWYQQSLDQGLQFLIQYYNGEERAKGNILERFSAQQFPDLHSELNLSSLELGDSALYFCASSVLSSYNEQFFGPGTRLTVL.